Below are 26 T cell receptor beta chains sequenced from a single sample in a study of blood T cells in healthy people across ages. The second PCR ran about 6 to 12 cycles with a sample-barcoded 5' primer and J-beta primers. TCRdb re-called the 5' RACE reads through MiXCR, storing one row per CDR3 protein. The table records 1.5 million to 1.9 million distinct CDR3 sequences, roughly two fifths of them present only once. Sequencing input: blood. Receptors were obtained from a woman under 30 in good health.

This chain joins TRBV29-1 and TRBJ2-3; weak D call: TRBD2 (5 bases). Trimming pared 7 bases from V and 0 bases from J, leaving 11 bases between. Germline-derived CDR1 and CDR2 are SQVTM and ANQGSEA. The CDR3 runs to 13 residues. Here the CDR3 reads CSGMTTSTDTQYF. CDR3 sequence (DNA): TGCAGCGGCATGACTACTAGCACAGATACGCAGTATTTT.

The chain has TRBV10-3 and TRBJ1-2; the D gene is possibly TRBD1 (6 bases). From germline, CDR1 is ENHRY and CDR2 SYGVKD. With 10 bases removed from V and 0 bases from J, the gap between germline ends came to 21 bases. This CDR3 is 16 amino acids long. Here the CDR3 reads CATNSPDSRTNYGYTF. The DNA of the CDR3 is TGTGCCACCAATTCCCCGGACAGTCGAACTAACTATGGCTACACCTTC.

The chain employs TRBV6-5 and TRBJ2-1, with D possibly called TRBD1 or TRBD2 (5 bases each). Looked up from germline, CDR1 is MNHEY and CDR2 is SVGAGI. V lost 1 base and J lost 8, with 12 bases in between. This CDR3 has 14 amino acids. This CDR3 reads CASSYFPSRDEQFF. The DNA for the CDR3 is TGTGCCAGCAGTTACTTTCCTAGCAGGGATGAGCAGTTCTTC.

This clonotype came up a few times. The rearrangement links TRBV4-2 to TRBJ2-5; TRBD1 agrees at 10 bases. Germline assignment: CDR1 LGHNA and CDR2 YNFKEQ. J was trimmed by 4 bases and V by 4 bases; bases with no gene match: 6. CDR3 length: 15 residues. The DNA for the CDR3 is TGTGCCAGCAGCCGCCTAGGACAGGGGGGAGAGACCCAGTACTTC. Translated: CASSRLGQGGETQYF.

V and J are TRBV27 and TRBJ2-1, with 8 bases lining up with TRBD1. V lost 5 bases to trimming and J lost 10 bases; unmatched junction nucleotides: 7. CDR1 is MNHEY and CDR2 is SMNVEV in the germline V gene (reference sequence). CDR3 length: 13 amino acids. The CDR3 DNA follows: TGTGCCAGCAGTGACAGGGGTTCCTACGAGCAGTTCTTC. Translating it yields CASSDRGSYEQFF.

This clonotype was detected only a few times. V and J are TRBV6-2 or TRBV6-3 and TRBJ2-7; D perhaps matches TRBD1 (6 bases). CDR3 length equals 15 residues. Deletions cut 4 bases from V and 2 bases from J, with 15 bases between. Germline V gene lookup returns CDR1 MNHEY and CDR2 SVGEGT. The CDR3: CASSWERTATYEQYF. The CDR3 DNA reads as TGTGCCAGCAGTTGGGAAAGGACAGCTACCTACGAGCAGTACTTC.

V is TRBV4-2 and J is TRBJ1-6, with 7 bases identical to TRBD1. There are 17 residues in the CDR3. V shed 3 bases, J shed 15 bases, and the junction held 20 bases outside the gene matches. Germline values: CDR1 LGHNA, CDR2 YNFKEQ. CDR3 coding DNA: TGTGCCAGCAGCCAGGATCTCACCGGGACAGCCTTTTCCCACCTCCACTTT. Translation: CASSQDLTGTAFSHLHF.

The rearrangement joins TRBV7-2 to TRBJ2-7; D is unclear. The CDR3 covers 15 residues. CDR1 is SGHTA, CDR2 FQGNSA, per germline. V lost 2 bases to trimming and J lost 3 bases, with 14 bases between them. CDR3 sequence: CASSLQWGRLYEQYF. The CDR3 DNA sequence: TGTGCCAGCAGCTTACAGTGGGGTAGGCTCTACGAGCAGTACTTC. Looking up the rest from reference TRBV7-2 and TRBJ2-7 gives the full variable domain: GAGVSQSPSNKVTEKGKDVELRCDPISGHTALYWYRQSLGQGLEFLIYFQGNSAPDKSGLPSDRFSAERTGGSVSTLTIQRTQQEDSAVYLCASSLQWGRLYEQYFGPGTRLTVT.

This clonotype was seen more than once but under ten times. This chain links TRBV7-9 with TRBJ1-1, with D tentatively TRBD1 (5 bases). The ends were cut back, 3 bases at V and 4 bases at J, with 18 bases in the middle. CDR3 length: 16 amino acids. CDR1 and CDR2 from the germline V gene are SEHNR and FQNEAQ (reference sequence). The CDR3 DNA follows: TGTGCCAGCAGCTTTGGTCAGACAGTCCTCGGCACTGAAGCTTTCTTT. It translates to CASSFGQTVLGTEAFF.

The chain joins TRBV20-1 to TRBJ2-5; D uncertain. Germline loops: CDR1 DFQATT, CDR2 SNEGSKA (reference sequence). The length of the CDR3 is 15 residues. V lost 0 bases, J lost 2 bases, and 13 bases lay in between. The CDR3 DNA follows: TGCAGTGCTAGAGATGGGAAGAACATACAAGAGACCCAGTACTTC. Its protein is CSARDGKNIQETQYF.

This clonotype has only a few counts. This chain links TRBV6-5 with TRBJ2-1, with 11 bases aligning to TRBD2. V shed 5 bases and J 15 bases; nucleotides not matched to a gene: 6. Germline lookup yields CDR1 MNHEY and CDR2 SVGAGI. The CDR3 consists of 12 residues. The DNA of the CDR3 is TGTGCCAGCAGTCGACTAGCGGGATATTGGTTCTTC. It specifies CASSRLAGYWFF.

CDR3 DNA sequence: TGCGCCAGCAGCCAATCCCCGGGACAGGGCTTCGAAGCTTTCTTT. Residues: CASSQSPGQGFEAFF. The gene calls are TRBV4-3 and TRBJ1-1; TRBD1 matches at 9 bases. The CDR3 is 15 residues long. CDR1 and CDR2 (germline): LGHNA, YSLEER. J was trimmed by 8 bases and V by 2 bases; bases with no gene match: 9.

V usage is TRBV4-1 and J usage is TRBJ2-6, with unresolved D. There are 16 residues in the CDR3. V was shortened by 2 bases and J by 2 bases, with 10 bases between the two germline ends. Germline CDR1 MGHRA, CDR2 YSYEKL. The CDR3 spells CASSQLLGAGANVLTF. The CDR3 coding sequence is TGCGCCAGCAGCCAACTGCTCGGAGCTGGGGCCAACGTCCTGACTTTC.

The chain recombines TRBV6-2 or TRBV6-3 with TRBJ2-1; TRBD1 might be the D (6 bases). Germline loops: CDR1 MNHEY, CDR2 SVGEGT. Trimming removed 4 bases at V and 5 bases at J, with 9 bases between. The CDR3 runs to 13 residues. CDR3: CASSFGQHNEQFF. CDR3 nucleotides: TGTGCCAGCAGTTTTGGACAGCACAATGAGCAGTTCTTC.

This clonotype was observed a few times. The genes are TRBV5-1 and TRBJ2-7; 9 nucleotides line up with TRBD2. J lost 4 bases, V lost 0 bases, and 5 bases had no gene match. This CDR3 is 15 amino acids long. CDR1 and CDR2 (germline): SGHRS, YFSETQ. The CDR3, as DNA: TGCGCCAGCAGCTTGGGGATAGCGGGAGTTTACGAGCAGTACTTC. Its protein is CASSLGIAGVYEQYF.

This clonotype was recorded at least ten times. V and J are TRBV15 and TRBJ2-5; 8 positions match TRBD2. CDR1 is LNHNV, CDR2 YYDKDF, per germline (reference sequence). CDR3 size: 15 residues. With 7 bases clipped from V and 5 bases from J, the junction kept 12 bases outside the gene matches. The CDR3: CATTHRLAYTETQYF. DNA of the CDR3: TGTGCCACCACACATCGACTAGCGTATACGGAGACCCAGTACTTC.

The chain couples TRBV21-1 to TRBJ2-1. The better agreement between TRBJ2-7 and the DNA end casts doubt on the J call. TRBV21-1 is given as a pseudogene. CDR3 length: 15 residues. In DNA form, the CDR3 reads TGTGCCAGCAGCCCAAGGCGTCTATCCTACAATGAGCAGTACTTC. Translated, it gives CASSPRRLSYNEQYF.

There are a few counts of this clonotype. This chain joins TRBV3-1 and TRBJ2-1, with a possible D match to TRBD2 (5 bases). V lost 0 bases and J 7 bases, leaving 22 bases between the germline ends. This CDR3 is 18 amino acids long. CDR1 is LGHDT, CDR2 YNNKEL, per germline (reference sequence). CDR3 sequence reads: CASSQDHLGGGMGNEQFF. The DNA for the CDR3 is TGTGCCAGCAGCCAAGATCATCTAGGCGGAGGAATGGGGAATGAGCAGTTCTTC.

This clonotype was detected once. Given a much more abundant clone one base away, this may be a read error. This sequence joins TRBV9 and TRBJ2-7; weak D call: TRBD2 (6 bases). The CDR3 loop spans 14 amino acids. Per the germline V gene, CDR1 is SGDLS and CDR2 is YYNGEE. CDR3 region: CASSVEAGSYGQYF. The CDR3 nucleotides are TGTGCCAGCAGCGTAGAGGCGGGGTCCTACGGGCAGTACTTC. Full variable domain (outside the CDR3, taken from reference TRBV9 and TRBJ2-7): DSGVTQTPKHLITATGQRVTLRCSPRSGDLSVYWYQQSLDQGLQFLIQYYNGEERAKGNILERFSAQQFPDLHSELNLSSLELGDSALYFCASSVEAGSYGQYFGPGTRLTVT.

V gene TRBV19 combines with J gene TRBJ2-2; 7 bases fit TRBD1. The junction had 7 bases not matched to a gene; V was cut back by 0 bases and J by 3 bases. Germline V gene sequence: CDR1 LNHDA, CDR2 SQIVND (reference sequence). This CDR3 is 17 amino acids long. For the CDR3, the DNA is TGTGCCAGTAGTATAGATTCGTCACAGGGGTACACCGGGGAGCTGTTTTTT. Translation: CASSIDSSQGYTGELFF.

Note on this clonotype: At one end, the junction sequence differs from germline, possibly due to a read error. The rearrangement uses TRBV7-7 and TRBJ2-3, with 7 bases lining up with TRBD2. The CDR3 extends over 13 amino acids. Looked up from germline, CDR1 is SSHAT and CDR2 is FNYEAQ (reference sequence). Here the CDR3 reads CASSRSGKDTQYF. Written as DNA, the CDR3 is TGTGCTAGCAGCAGAAGCGGGAAAGATACGCAGTATTTT.

Regarding this clonotype: Compared with germline, one end of the junction differs, possibly owing to a read error. The chain is built from TRBV20-1 and TRBJ1-2; D unresolved. Looked up from germline, CDR1 is DFQATT and CDR2 is SNEGSKA (reference sequence). This CDR3 is 14 amino acids long. CDR3 nucleotides: TGCAGCGCTAGACCGCCCGGGGAGGCCTATGGCTACACCTTC. Translated: CSARPPGEAYGYTF.

This sequence joins TRBV6-2 or TRBV6-3 and TRBJ1-4; D remains ambiguous. The CDR3 runs 13 residues. Deletions cut 7 bases from V and 8 bases from J, with 14 bases between. Germline V gives CDR1 MNHEY, CDR2 SVGEGT. For the CDR3, the DNA is TGTGCCAGCACCCTCTCCGTTTTGGAAAAACTGTTTTTT. This sequence encodes CASTLSVLEKLFF.

This clonotype was seen only a few times. V gene TRBV29-1 combines with J gene TRBJ1-1; D is perhaps TRBD1 (6 bases). The CDR3 sequence is 15 residues long. Germline assignment: CDR1 SQVTM and CDR2 ANQGSEA. The V and J ends lost 5 bases and 4 bases respectively, with 20 bases between them. DNA for the CDR3: TGCAGCGTTACCGGGACAACCTCAGGAGGCACTGAAGCTTTCTTT. Its translation: CSVTGTTSGGTEAFF.

This clonotype was recorded a few times. The chain couples TRBV6-5 to TRBJ2-2, with D possibly matching TRBD1 (6 bases). Trimming took off 4 bases at V and 0 bases at J, with 15 bases between the two ends. The CDR3 extends over 17 amino acids. CDR1 and CDR2 (germline): MNHEY, SVGAGI. The CDR3 spells CASSWGPPHSNTGELFF. CDR3 nucleotides: TGTGCCAGCAGTTGGGGGCCCCCTCACTCGAACACCGGGGAGCTGTTTTTT.

The gene calls are TRBV5-1 and TRBJ1-2, with D possibly matching TRBD1 (5 bases). The germline CDR1 and CDR2 sequences are SGHRS and YFSETQ. The CDR3 loop spans 15 amino acids. V lost 0 bases and J 2 bases, leaving 11 bases between the germline ends. Here the CDR3 reads CASSLGARENYGYTF. CDR3 in DNA: TGCGCCAGCAGCTTGGGAGCCAGGGAGAACTATGGCTACACCTTC.